These T cell receptor beta chains were read from a single sample in a study of blood T cell repertoires in COVID-19. Here immunoSEQ multiplex PCR was the method, and the copy in TCRdb shows in-frame clones only, minus some. This table holds under 150,000 clones, approximately 82% found once. Sequences were obtained from peripheral blood. Source of these receptors: a man aged 25-40 years with acute or convalescent COVID-19. The CDR3 runs from the conserved cysteine through the conserved F or W. A D gene is named only where the DNA matches it firmly. Some rows mark clone size as missing; the rest say once, few, many or name a class of expanded clone.

D: .; J: TRBJ2-1; size: .; V: TRBV27; DNA: TGTGCCAGCACCCACCGCGGGTCGGGGGAGCAGTTCTTC; CDR3: CASTHRGSGEQFF
D: .; J: TRBJ1-3; size: .; V: TRBV12-3/TRBV12-4; DNA: TGTGCCAGCAAGCGGGGAAGTGGAAACACCATATATTTT; CDR3: CASKRGSGNTIYF
D: .; J: TRBJ1-5; size: .; V: TRBV18; DNA: TGTGCCAGCTCACCGGATATTAGCCAGGGCCCAAATCAGCCCCAGCATTTT; CDR3: CASSPDISQGPNQPQHF
D: .; J: TRBJ2-1; size: .; V: TRBV9; DNA: TGTGCCAGCAGCCCCACTATTGGGGGGGGCCTACGCTCCTACAATGAGCAGTTCTTC; CDR3: CASSPTIGGGLRSYNEQFF
D: TRBD1; J: TRBJ2-2; size: .; V: TRBV19; DNA: TGTGCCAGTAGTGGGGGTTCGACAGGGGGCCACACCGGGGAGCTGTTTTTT; CDR3: CASSGGSTGGHTGELFF
D: .; J: TRBJ2-3; size: .; V: TRBV3-1/TRBV3-2; DNA: TGTGCCAGCAGCCAAGGCCTCCGGAGGTCGTATTTT; CDR3: CASSQGLRRSYF
D: TRBD2; J: TRBJ2-5; size: once; V: TRBV3-1/TRBV3-2; DNA: TGTGCCAGCAGCCAGGGGAGAGCACTTAGGCGGGCTAGCGGGAGGGCTGAGACCCAGTACTTC; CDR3: CASSQGRALRRASGRAETQYF
D: .; J: TRBJ1-1; size: .; V: TRBV11-2; DNA: TGTGCCAGCAGCCCATACGGGGGAGACATGGGGAGCACTGAAGCTTTCTTT; CDR3: CASSPYGGDMGSTEAFF
D: .; J: TRBJ2-1; size: .; V: TRBV7-9; DNA: TGTGCCAGCAGCCCCCTCCCCAATGAGCAGTTCTTC; CDR3: CASSPLPNEQFF
D: .; J: TRBJ2-3; size: .; V: TRBV9; DNA: TGTGCCAGCAGCGTAGAAGGGCGGGCCACAGATACGCAGTATTTT; CDR3: CASSVEGRATDTQYF
D: .; J: TRBJ1-2; size: .; V: TRBV6-5; DNA: TGTGCCAGCAGTTACTCGCGCAGGGGTGGTGGCTACACCTTC; CDR3: CASSYSRRGGGYTF
D: TRBD1; J: TRBJ1-2; size: .; V: TRBV5-1; DNA: TGCGCCAGCAGCTTACAGGGGGCCAACTATGGCTACACCTTC; CDR3: CASSLQGANYGYTF
D: .; J: TRBJ2-3; size: .; V: TRBV7-9; DNA: TGTGCCAGCAGCCCCACGAACGTGAGGCGTACAGATACGCAGTATTTT; CDR3: CASSPTNVRRTDTQYF
D: TRBD1; J: TRBJ1-2; size: once; V: TRBV27; DNA: TGTGCCAGCAGTCTCATGGGGACAGGCAACTATGGCTACACCTTC; CDR3: CASSLMGTGNYGYTF
D: .; J: TRBJ1-2; size: .; V: TRBV2; DNA: TGTGCCAGCAGTCCAGACGTACAGGGTATCTATGGCTACACCTTC; CDR3: CASSPDVQGIYGYTF
D: TRBD1; J: TRBJ2-3; size: .; V: TRBV11-1; DNA: TGTGCCAGCAGCCAGGGGGTCCCCGAGACAGATACGCAGTATTTT; CDR3: CASSQGVPETDTQYF
D: .; J: TRBJ2-2; size: .; V: TRBV5-3; DNA: TGTGCCAGAAGCCCCAGACTGGACTGGGGCACCGGGGAGCTGTTTTTT; CDR3: CARSPRLDWGTGELFF
D: .; J: TRBJ1-1; size: few; V: TRBV4-1; DNA: TGCGCCAGCAGCCAAAACCCGGGAGAAGCTTTCTTT; CDR3: CASSQNPGEAFF
D: .; J: TRBJ1-2; size: .; V: TRBV6-6; DNA: TGTGCCAGCAGTTACTCCGCGCGGGGGGCGGACTATGGCTACACCTTC; CDR3: CASSYSARGADYGYTF
D: .; J: TRBJ1-5; size: .; V: TRBV2; DNA: TGTGCCAGCAGTGTAACGCCAGAGCCCCAGCATTTT; CDR3: CASSVTPEPQHF
D: .; J: TRBJ1-5; size: .; V: TRBV19; DNA: TGTGCCAGTAGTATACGCAGGGATCAGCCCCAGCATTTT; CDR3: CASSIRRDQPQHF
D: TRBD1; J: TRBJ2-2; size: .; V: TRBV7-8; DNA: TGTGCCAGCAGCCCAAGTCCGGGGACAGCGAACACCGGGGAGCTGTTTTTT; CDR3: CASSPSPGTANTGELFF
D: TRBD2; J: TRBJ2-7; size: .; V: TRBV7-9; DNA: TGTGCCAGCAGCCCACCCATAGCGGGGGGGACCGGCGAGCAGTACTTC; CDR3: CASSPPIAGGTGEQYF
D: .; J: TRBJ1-1; size: .; V: TRBV20-1; DNA: TGCAGTGCCCCGTTCAACACTGAAGCTTTCTTT; CDR3: CSAPFNTEAFF
D: TRBD1; J: TRBJ1-1; size: .; V: TRBV2; DNA: TGTGCCACCGAGACAGGGCCGCCTGAAGCTTTCTTT; CDR3: CATETGPPEAFF
D: .; J: TRBJ1-4; size: medium-sized; V: TRBV7-9; DNA: TGTGCCAGCAGCTTATACCCAGAAAAAGATGAAAAACTGTTTTTT; CDR3: CASSLYPEKDEKLFF
D: .; J: TRBJ1-4; size: .; V: TRBV2; DNA: TGTGCCAGCAGTCGAAGACAGGAAGAAAAACTGTTTTTT; CDR3: CASSRRQEEKLFF
D: TRBD1; J: TRBJ1-1; size: .; V: TRBV18; DNA: TGTGCCAGCTCACCAGGGACAGTGAACACTGAAGCTTTCTTT; CDR3: CASSPGTVNTEAFF